A single sample is the source of the 27 T cell receptor beta chains below, sequenced in a study of graft-versus-host responses after intestinal transplantation. Which antigens these TCRs recognize remains unknown. The table came from immunoSEQ multiplex PCR; TCRdb's copy has only in-frame clones and leaves some out. Of under 65,000 clones listed, 94% are singletons. Sequencing used unstimulated CD4+ T cells sorted from spleen or lymph node cells, obtained before transplant. The receptors derive from a human donor who was the organ donor for an intestinal transplant.

The chain has TRBV19 and TRBJ1-1; maybe TRBD1 (5 bases). This CDR3 contains 14 residues. Germline lookup yields CDR1 LNHDA and CDR2 SQIVND (reference sequence). V was pared by 4 bases and J by 0 bases, with 9 bases between. The DNA of the CDR3 is TGTGCCAGTAGTAGATCGGGGCTGAACACTGAAGCTTTCTTT. It yields the protein CASSRSGLNTEAFF.

The chain has TRBV10-2 and TRBJ2-5; TRBD2 matches at 8 bases. V gave up 5 bases and J gave up 4 bases; unmatched junction bases: 6. This CDR3 is 14 amino acids long. Looked up from germline, CDR1 is WSHSY and CDR2 is SAAADI. This CDR3 reads CASSYGGEPETQYF. The CDR3, as DNA: TGCGCCAGCAGTTACGGGGGGGAGCCAGAGACCCAGTACTTC.

The count of this clone is one. The J gene is TRBJ2-7, the V gene TRBV7-9, with D unclear. Germline CDR1 reads SEHNR; CDR2 reads FQNEAQ (reference sequence). The CDR3 sequence is 14 residues long. The V and J ends lost 5 bases and 5 bases respectively, with 16 bases between them. The CDR3 DNA sequence: TGTGCCAGCAGCCTTCAGGTCCCTGGGGACGAGCAGTACTTC. Residues: CASSLQVPGDEQYF.

This chain connects TRBV12-1 to TRBJ1-4. TRBV12-1 is shown as a pseudogene. This CDR3 is 14 amino acids long. The CDR3 protein is CASSRRGGGEKLFF. CDR3 nucleotide sequence: TGTGCCAGCAGCCGGAGGGGGGGAGGGGAAAAACTGTTTTTT.

The gene calls are TRBV5-1 and TRBJ1-3; 8 bases line up with TRBD1. The germline gives CDR1 SGHRS, CDR2 YFSETQ. J lost 0 bases, V lost 3 bases, and 8 bases had no gene match. The CDR3 extends over 17 amino acids. CDR3 region: CASSYNPDRVSGNTIYF. In DNA, the CDR3 is TGCGCCAGCAGCTATAACCCGGACAGGGTCTCTGGAAACACCATATATTTT.

In this sample, this clone turned up once. This chain connects TRBV12-5 to TRBJ1-2, with a weak D call TRBD1 (5 bases). Germline lookup yields CDR1 LGHNT and CDR2 FRNRAP. The CDR3 totals 17 residues. V was trimmed by 1 base and J by 3 bases, leaving 18 bases between them. CDR3 region: CASGLEAGSMEDYGYTF. For the CDR3, the DNA is TGTGCTAGTGGTTTGGAGGCAGGGTCTATGGAGGACTATGGCTACACCTTC. Variable domain in full (rest from reference TRBV12-5 and TRBJ1-2): DARVTQTPRHKVTEMGQEVTMRCQPILGHNTVFWYRQTMMQGLELLAYFRNRAPLDDSGMPKDRFSAEMPDATLATLKIQPSEPRDSAVYFCASGLEAGSMEDYGYTFGSGTRLTVV.

This chain uses TRBV30 with TRBJ2-7, with 7 bases fitting TRBD2. J was trimmed by 4 bases and V by 1 base; bases with no gene match: 1. The CDR3 has 12 residues. From germline, CDR1 is GTSNPN and CDR2 SVGIG (reference sequence). Here the CDR3 DNA reads TGTGCCTGGAGTGCGGGGGGTTACGAGCAGTACTTC. Its translation: CAWSAGGYEQYF. Based on the CDR3 plus reference TRBV30 and TRBJ2-7, the full variable domain is SQTIHQWPATLVQPVGSPLSLECTVEGTSNPNLYWYRQAAGRGLQLLFYSVGIGQISSEVPQNLSASRPQDRQFILSSKKLLLSDSGFYLCAWSAGGYEQYFGPGTRLTVT.

The DNA for the CDR3 is TGCGCCAGCAGCTTGGAAACCACAGGCTCGAATGGCTACACCTTC. Translation gives CASSLETTGSNGYTF. The genes are TRBV5-1 and TRBJ1-2; the D gene is possibly TRBD1 (5 bases). Germline V gene data show CDR1 as SGHRS and CDR2 as YFSETQ. V was trimmed by 0 bases and J by 6 bases, leaving 15 bases between them. The CDR3 runs to 15 residues.

This clone was detected once. This chain links TRBV7-9 with TRBJ2-5, with D possibly called TRBD1 or TRBD2 (6 bases each). The germline V gene has CDR1 SEHNR and CDR2 FQNEAQ (reference sequence). The length of the CDR3 is 15 residues. Trimming cost V 3 bases and J 5 bases, with 16 bases left between them. The CDR3 region has the DNA TGTGCCAGCAGCTTCCTCAGGGGCGCGGGGGAGACCCAGTACTTC. Protein sequence: CASSFLRGAGETQYF.

The chain recombines TRBV9 with TRBJ2-6, with D perhaps matching TRBD2 (7 bases). The V and J ends lost 0 bases and 4 bases respectively, with 11 bases between them. CDR1 and CDR2 from the germline V gene are SGDLS and YYNGEE. This CDR3 is built from 16 residues. The CDR3 DNA follows: TGTGCCAGCAGCGTAGACGGGGGGACAGGGGCCAACGTCCTGACTTTC. Residues: CASSVDGGTGANVLTF.

The J gene is TRBJ1-2, the V gene TRBV10-3, with 10 bases identical to TRBD1. The germline CDR1 and CDR2 sequences are ENHRY and SYGVKD. This CDR3 region has 16 residues. Losses at the gene ends were 7 bases for V and 2 bases for J; bases not matched to a gene: 10. This chain's CDR3 is CAINRDRGHTNYGYTF. CDR3 nucleotide sequence: TGTGCCATCAATAGGGACAGGGGTCACACGAACTATGGCTACACCTTC.

The CDR3 loop is CAKQGGDTEAFF. DNA of the CDR3: TGCGCCAAGCAGGGAGGCGACACTGAAGCTTTCTTT. The V gene is TRBV23-1, the J gene TRBJ1-1; TRBD1 might be the D (5 bases). TRBV23-1 is reported as an ORF; its role is uncertain. Trimming removed 10 bases at V and 3 bases at J, with 12 bases between. This CDR3 is 12 amino acids long.

The rearrangement links TRBV10-3 to TRBJ1-2, with 7 nucleotides matching TRBD1. The CDR3 sequence is 16 residues long. J lost 2 bases, V lost 0 bases, and 6 bases had no gene match. Germline V gives CDR1 ENHRY, CDR2 SYGVKD. Here the CDR3 DNA reads TGTGCCATCAGTGAGTCCCCGACAGGGACGAACTATGGCTACACCTTC. It specifies CAISESPTGTNYGYTF.

V gene TRBV11-2 combines with J gene TRBJ2-3; D is uncertain. The germline V gene encodes CDR1 SGHAT and CDR2 FQNNGV. V was cut by 5 bases and J by 0 bases, with 15 bases left in between. This CDR3 spans 16 amino acids. This CDR3 reads CASSPGSFASTDTQYF. The CDR3, as DNA: TGTGCCAGCAGCCCCGGGTCTTTCGCTAGCACAGATACGCAGTATTTT.

Concerning this clone itself: Germline and junction disagree at one end, which may indicate a read error. V and J are TRBV5-5 and TRBJ2-5, with D perhaps matching TRBD1 (6 bases). This CDR3 spans 15 amino acids. The germline CDR1 and CDR2 sequences are SGHKS and YYEKEE (reference sequence). In DNA form, the CDR3 reads TGTGCCAGCACCATCCGGACAGACTCGCAAGGGACCCAGTACTTC. It codes for CASTIRTDSQGTQYF.

This CDR3 is CASSQATGGTYEQYF. The CDR3 coding sequence is TGCGCCAGCAGCCAAGCAACAGGGGGGACCTACGAGCAGTACTTC. The rearrangement uses TRBV4-1 and TRBJ2-7; 8 bases are a match to TRBD1. The CDR3 extends over 15 amino acids. V dropped 1 base and J dropped 2; count of bases not matched to a gene: 4. CDR1 MGHRA and CDR2 YSYEKL come from the germline V gene.

The CDR3 protein is CASSLVASYEQYF. The CDR3 DNA reads as TGTGCCAGCAGCTTAGTAGCGTCCTACGAGCAGTACTTC. V and J are TRBV7-2 and TRBJ2-7; D possibly corresponds to TRBD2 (5 bases). Germline-derived CDR1 and CDR2 are SGHTA and FQGNSA. V was clipped by 1 base and J by 1 base, with 5 bases between them. The CDR3 consists of 13 residues.

The V call is TRBV5-1, the J call TRBJ2-3; 15 bases align to TRBD2. CDR3 size: 17 residues. V dropped 4 bases and J dropped 0; count of bases not matched to a gene: 3. Germline lookup yields CDR1 SGHRS and CDR2 YFSETQ. CDR3 in amino acids: CASSGLAGGPSTDTQYF. The CDR3, as DNA: TGCGCCAGCAGCGGACTAGCGGGGGGGCCTAGCACAGATACGCAGTATTTT.

J is TRBJ2-1 and V is TRBV5-6; 14 bases are a match to TRBD2. The germline gives CDR1 SGHDT, CDR2 YYEEEE. J lost 5 bases, V lost 0 bases, and 1 base had no gene match. The CDR3 extends over 16 amino acids. Here the CDR3 reads CASSLGLAGGHNEQFF. The CDR3 coding sequence is TGTGCCAGCAGCTTGGGACTAGCGGGGGGGCACAATGAGCAGTTCTTC.

The J gene is TRBJ1-1, the V gene TRBV4-3, with D unclear. CDR3 length: 16 residues. V lost 0 bases and J lost 5, with 16 bases in between. Germline V lookup: CDR1 LGHNA, CDR2 YSLEER. The CDR3 protein is CASSQDFRGSRTEAFF. CDR3 in DNA: TGCGCCAGCAGCCAAGATTTCCGGGGATCTCGGACTGAAGCTTTCTTT.

This rearrangement joins TRBV5-1 to TRBJ2-7; D not certain. The germline gives CDR1 SGHRS, CDR2 YFSETQ. V dropped 2 bases and J dropped 3 bases, with 15 bases sitting between them. The CDR3 extends over 15 amino acids. Here the CDR3 reads CASSLKDGGVYEQYF. The CDR3 DNA sequence: TGCGCCAGCAGCTTAAAGGACGGTGGGGTCTACGAGCAGTACTTC.

Here the CDR3 reads CASSQDRKTEAFF. In DNA form, the CDR3 reads TGTGCCAGCAGCCAGGACAGGAAAACTGAAGCTTTCTTT. The chain carries TRBV5-5 and TRBJ1-1; the match to TRBD1 covers 7 bases. The V and J ends lost 4 bases and 5 bases, in that order; junction bases with no gene match: 5. Germline V gene lookup returns CDR1 SGHKS and CDR2 YYEKEE (reference sequence). This CDR3 is built from 13 residues.

The chain recombines TRBV11-2 with TRBJ2-2, with a possible D match to TRBD2 (7 bases). CDR3 length: 15 amino acids. Germline CDR1 is SGHAT and CDR2 is FQNNGV. Trimming took 0 bases from V and 6 from J, leaving 11 bases between them. CDR3 nucleotide sequence: TGTGCCAGCAGCTTAGACGGGGGGCGCGCCGGGGAGCTGTTTTTT. This codes for CASSLDGGRAGELFF.

The CDR3 sequence: CASSAQGRDQPQHF. CDR3 bases: TGTGCCAGCAGTGCACAGGGTAGGGACCAGCCCCAGCATTTT. The chain carries TRBV2 and TRBJ1-5; a possible D gene is TRBD1 (6 bases). This CDR3 contains 14 residues. Germline loops: CDR1 SNHLY, CDR2 FYNNEI. Trimming removed 4 bases at V and 7 bases at J, with 14 bases between.

This chain uses TRBV7-9 with TRBJ2-1; 9 nucleotides line up with TRBD1. The CDR3 runs to 15 residues. CDR1 and CDR2 (germline): SEHNR, FQNEAQ (reference sequence). Trimming cost V 5 bases and J 5 bases; bases outside gene matches: 7. The CDR3 loop is CASSPLRTGDNEQFF. The CDR3 DNA reads as TGTGCCAGCAGCCCTCTTAGGACAGGGGACAATGAGCAGTTCTTC.

The chain couples TRBV7-2 to TRBJ2-7, with TRBD2 matching over 8 bases. This CDR3 has 16 residues. Germline V gives CDR1 SGHTA, CDR2 FQGNSA. The V gene end was trimmed by 0 bases and the J gene end by 2 bases; junction bases not matched to a gene: 6. As DNA, the CDR3 is TGTGCCAGCAGCTTAGCGGCTAGCGGGTTTCCCTACGAGCAGTACTTC. Protein sequence: CASSLAASGFPYEQYF.

This clone was counted only a few times. CDR3: CASSSTGVSNQPQHF. For the CDR3, the DNA is TGTGCCAGCTCCTCGACAGGGGTTAGTAATCAGCCCCAGCATTTT. This rearrangement joins TRBV18 to TRBJ1-5; 8 bases map to TRBD1. The ends lost 6 bases at V and 4 bases at J; junction bases unmatched: 8. The germline gives CDR1 KGHSH, CDR2 LQKENI. The CDR3 loop spans 15 amino acids.